A single sample gave rise to the 2 T cell receptor beta chains below, sequenced in a study of shared clonotypes between healthy human individuals (dated by TCRdb to the early 2020s). Library preparation employed the immunoSEQ multiplex PCR assay. TCRdb's version of the immuneACCESS table is confined to in-frame rearrangements and falls short of the full clone set. An unresolved V gene accounts for under half of the shortfall where checked; the remainder is of unknown origin. Present in this sample are roughly 1,500,000 clones, just under 99% of which were seen just once. Together, the top ten hold approximately 0.38% of the sample. Source material: naive CD4+ T cells sorted from blood. The sample's cell subset or site, from its label and the paper: CD45RA+ positively selected. These receptor sequences come from a man aged 25-45 years in good health.

The rearrangement joins TRBV7-6 to TRBJ2-5, with TRBD2 as a possible D gene (5 bases). The ends were cut back, 5 bases at V and 4 bases at J, with 11 bases in the middle. CDR1 is SGHVS, CDR2 FNYEAQ, per germline. This CDR3 contains 13 residues. The CDR3 region has the DNA TGTGCCAGCAGCCGGGGTCGGGGAGAGACCCAGTACTTC. As protein: CASSRGRGETQYF.

A single count supports this clone. The CDR3 sequence is CASSTRQGSGNTIYF. For the CDR3, the DNA is TGTGCCAGCAGCACGAGACAGGGGTCAGGAAACACCATATATTTT. This rearrangement joins TRBV7-9 to TRBJ1-3, with 8 nucleotides matching TRBD1. The trim removed 5 bases at V and 4 bases at J, leaving 7 bases unmatched. Per germline, CDR1 SEHNR and CDR2 FQNEAQ (reference sequence). This CDR3 region has 15 residues.